This T cell receptor beta chain is drawn from a study of T cells in Graves' hyperthyroidism and ophthalmopathy. Lactation, pregnancy, other autoimmune disease or uncontrolled infection led to exclusion of patients. The authors took PBMCs from 10 ml fresh peripheral blood. Amplification yielded TCR beta CDR3 regions, with RNA transcripts as the source. HTBI primers were the set used in a first-round RT-PCR of the TCR CDR3. One entry per CDR3 protein results from TCRdb running MiXCR on the multiplex PCR reads. The sample lists about 250,000 distinct CDR3 sequences, 22% occurring once. This clonotype was recorded at least ten times. The antigen remains unidentified. Study findings and constraints: Among clonotypes expanded in thyroid above 0.001, most were also found in blood.

Losses at the gene ends were 4 bases for V and 6 bases for J; bases not matched to a gene: 5. The CDR3 runs 13 residues. The germline gives CDR1 LGHDT, CDR2 YNNKEL (reference sequence). What was sequenced was blood. The chain is built from TRBV3-1 and TRBJ2-7; 8 nucleotides line up with TRBD2. This receptor was identified in a young man with Graves' ophthalmopathy. Here the CDR3 DNA reads TGTGCCAGCAGCCCAGGACTAGCTCTCGAGCAGTACTTC. This codes for CASSPGLALEQYF.